This T cell receptor (beta chain) was observed in a study of vaccination effects on CD4 cells after COVID-19. On this clone: Its antigen is not known.

The assay was immunoSEQ multiplex PCR, and TCRdb's table has in-frame clones only and misses some. Among tens of thousands of clones listed, roughly three quarters were seen once. With approximately 9 days of culture completed, CD4+ T cells were isolated. Researchers swapped half the medium for IL-2 medium on both days 3 and 7. This clonotype was sampled from a human donor who received a COVID-19 vaccine. The material was CD4+ T cells from PBMCs cultured without peptide, obtained before COVID-19 vaccination.

CDR3 sequence (DNA): TGTGCCAGCAAAAGGACAGGGTCTTACGAGCAGTACGTC. This translates into CASKRTGSYEQYV. The gene calls are TRBV27 and TRBJ2-7, with 8 nucleotides matching TRBD1. J lost 4 bases, V lost 7 bases, and 6 bases had no gene match. Per the germline V gene, CDR1 is MNHEY and CDR2 is SMNVEV (reference sequence). This CDR3 spans 13 amino acids.